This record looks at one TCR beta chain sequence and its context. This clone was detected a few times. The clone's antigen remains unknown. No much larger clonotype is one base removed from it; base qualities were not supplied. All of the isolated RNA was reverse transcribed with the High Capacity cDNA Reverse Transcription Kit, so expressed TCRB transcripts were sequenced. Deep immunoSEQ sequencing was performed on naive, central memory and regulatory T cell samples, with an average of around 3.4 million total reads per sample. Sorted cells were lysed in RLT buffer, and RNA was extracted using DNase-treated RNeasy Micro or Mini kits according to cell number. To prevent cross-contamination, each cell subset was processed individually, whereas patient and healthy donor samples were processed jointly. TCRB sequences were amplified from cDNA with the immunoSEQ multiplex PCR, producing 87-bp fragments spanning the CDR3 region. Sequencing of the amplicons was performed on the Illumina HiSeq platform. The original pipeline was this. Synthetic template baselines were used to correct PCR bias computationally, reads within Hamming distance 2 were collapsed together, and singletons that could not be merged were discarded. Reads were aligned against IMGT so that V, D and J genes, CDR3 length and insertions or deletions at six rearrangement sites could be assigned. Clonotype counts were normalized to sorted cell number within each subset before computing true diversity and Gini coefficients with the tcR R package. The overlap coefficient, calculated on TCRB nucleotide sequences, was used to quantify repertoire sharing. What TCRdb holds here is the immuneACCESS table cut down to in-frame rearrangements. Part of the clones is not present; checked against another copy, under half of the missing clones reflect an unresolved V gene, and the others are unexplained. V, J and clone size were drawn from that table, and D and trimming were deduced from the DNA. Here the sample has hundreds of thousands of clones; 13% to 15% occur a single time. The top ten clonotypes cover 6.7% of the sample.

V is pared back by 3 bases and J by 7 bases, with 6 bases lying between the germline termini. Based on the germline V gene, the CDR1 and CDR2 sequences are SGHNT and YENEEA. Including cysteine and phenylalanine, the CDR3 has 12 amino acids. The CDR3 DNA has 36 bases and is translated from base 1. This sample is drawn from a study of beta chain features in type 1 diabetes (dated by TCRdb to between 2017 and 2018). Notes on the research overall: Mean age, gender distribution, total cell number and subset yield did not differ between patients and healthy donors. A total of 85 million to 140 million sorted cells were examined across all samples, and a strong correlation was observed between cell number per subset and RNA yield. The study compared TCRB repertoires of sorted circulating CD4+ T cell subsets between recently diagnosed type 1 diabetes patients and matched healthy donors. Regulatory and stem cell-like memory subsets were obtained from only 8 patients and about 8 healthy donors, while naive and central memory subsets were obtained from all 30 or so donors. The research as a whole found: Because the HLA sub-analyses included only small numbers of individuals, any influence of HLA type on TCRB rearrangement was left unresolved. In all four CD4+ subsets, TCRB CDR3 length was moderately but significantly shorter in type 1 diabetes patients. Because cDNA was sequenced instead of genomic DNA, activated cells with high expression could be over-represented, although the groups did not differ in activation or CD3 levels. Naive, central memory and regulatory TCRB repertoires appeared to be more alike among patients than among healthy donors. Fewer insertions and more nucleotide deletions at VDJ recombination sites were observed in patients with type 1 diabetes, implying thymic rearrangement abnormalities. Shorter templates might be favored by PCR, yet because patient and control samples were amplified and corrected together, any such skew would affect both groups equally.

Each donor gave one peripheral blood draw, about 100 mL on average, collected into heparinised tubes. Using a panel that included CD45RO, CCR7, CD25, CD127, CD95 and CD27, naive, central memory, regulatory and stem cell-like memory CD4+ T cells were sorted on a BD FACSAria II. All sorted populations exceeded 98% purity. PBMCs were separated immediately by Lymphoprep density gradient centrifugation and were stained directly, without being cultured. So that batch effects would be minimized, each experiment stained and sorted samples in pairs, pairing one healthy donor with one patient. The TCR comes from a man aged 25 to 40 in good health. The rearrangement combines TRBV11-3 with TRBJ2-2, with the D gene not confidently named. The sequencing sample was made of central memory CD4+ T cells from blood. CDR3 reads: CASSLMGGELFF. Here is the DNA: TGTGCCAGCAGCTTGATGGGCGGGGAGCTGTTTTTT.